This T cell receptor beta chain was observed in a study of blood T cell repertoires in COVID-19. This clone was observed a few times. Trimming shortened V by 4 bases and J by 0 bases, and 12 bases separated the two germline ends. Germline V gene sequence: CDR1 LGHNA, CDR2 YNFKEQ. CDR3 length: 15 residues. Original analysis: Amplification of reference gene primers was used by the study to estimate nucleated cell counts. Profiled with immunoSEQ multiplex PCR; TCRdb holds only in-frame clones, not every one. V and J calls and clone size come straight from that table; D and trimming were deduced from the DNA. The sample shows 120,000 to 150,000 clones, about 82% of them seen only once.

Sequenced input: peripheral blood. The chain links TRBV4-2 to TRBJ1-1; D possibly corresponds to TRBD1 (6 bases). The origin of this receptor is a woman in her 40s with active or convalescent COVID-19. DNA of the CDR3: TGTGCCAGCAGCCCCCTCAGGGACATGAACACTGAAGCTTTCTTT. It codes for CASSPLRDMNTEAFF.